This entry lists 2 T cell receptor beta chains sequenced from one sample in a study of OX40 agonist ivuxolimab in advanced cancers. Clones were sequenced by immunoSEQ multiplex PCR, and TCRdb holds only the in-frame ones, with some missing. The profile shows about 35,000 clones, about 83% of them singletons. The material was CD4+ or CD8+ T cells sorted from blood, obtained in a trial of the OX40 agonist ivuxolimab. These receptors all come from an adult with an advanced solid tumor such as melanoma, head and neck, liver or kidney cancer.

The chain is built from TRBV28 and TRBJ2-3; D is perhaps TRBD1 (6 bases). CDR1 and CDR2 from the germline V gene are MDHEN and SYDVKM. This CDR3 contains 12 residues. V gave up 2 bases and J gave up 6 bases, with 6 bases separating them. CDR3 coding DNA: TGTGCCAGCAGTTTAAGGGGGGATACGCAGTATTTT. Its protein product is CASSLRGDTQYF.

The chain links TRBV11-2 to TRBJ2-7; TRBD1 matches 7 bases. This CDR3 has 13 residues. CDR1 is SGHAT, CDR2 FQNNGV, per germline. J gave up 2 bases and V 3 bases, and 1 base lay outside the gene matches. The CDR3, as DNA: TGTGCCAGCAGCTTGGGACAGCCCTACGAGCAGTACTTC. Its protein product is CASSLGQPYEQYF.